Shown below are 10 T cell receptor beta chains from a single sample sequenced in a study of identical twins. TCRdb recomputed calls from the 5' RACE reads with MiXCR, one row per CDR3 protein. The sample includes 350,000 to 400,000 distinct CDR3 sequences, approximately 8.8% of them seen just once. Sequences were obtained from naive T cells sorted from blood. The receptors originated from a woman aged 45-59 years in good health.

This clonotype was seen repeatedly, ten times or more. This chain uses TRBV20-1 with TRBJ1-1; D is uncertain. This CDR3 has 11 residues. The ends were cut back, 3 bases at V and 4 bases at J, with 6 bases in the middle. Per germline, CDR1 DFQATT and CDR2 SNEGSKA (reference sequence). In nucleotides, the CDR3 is TGCAGTGCTAGGGTGGTCACTGAAGCTTTCTTT. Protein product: CSARVVTEAFF.

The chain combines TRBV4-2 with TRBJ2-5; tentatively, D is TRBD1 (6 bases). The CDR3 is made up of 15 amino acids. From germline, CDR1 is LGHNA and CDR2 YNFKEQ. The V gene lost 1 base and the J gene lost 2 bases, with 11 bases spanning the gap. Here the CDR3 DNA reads TGTGCCAGCAGCCAAGTGGCAGGGGCGCAAGAGACCCAGTACTTC. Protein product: CASSQVAGAQETQYF.

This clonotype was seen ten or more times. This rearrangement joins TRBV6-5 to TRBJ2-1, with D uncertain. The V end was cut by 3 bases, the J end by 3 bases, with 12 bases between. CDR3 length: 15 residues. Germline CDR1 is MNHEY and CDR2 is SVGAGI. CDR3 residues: CASSYRPKVYNEQFF. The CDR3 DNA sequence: TGTGCCAGCAGTTATCGGCCAAAAGTCTACAATGAGCAGTTCTTC.

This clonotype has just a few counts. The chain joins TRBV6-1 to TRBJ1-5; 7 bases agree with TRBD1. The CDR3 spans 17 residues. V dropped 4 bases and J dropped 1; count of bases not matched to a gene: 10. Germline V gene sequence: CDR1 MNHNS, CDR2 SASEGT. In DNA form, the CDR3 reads TGTGCCAGCAGTGCCTCAGACAGGGTTCGGAGCAATCAGCCCCAGCATTTT. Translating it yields CASSASDRVRSNQPQHF.

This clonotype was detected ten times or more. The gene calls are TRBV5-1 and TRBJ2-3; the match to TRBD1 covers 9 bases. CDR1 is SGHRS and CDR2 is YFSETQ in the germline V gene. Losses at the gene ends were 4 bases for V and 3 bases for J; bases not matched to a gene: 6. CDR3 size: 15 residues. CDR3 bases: TGCGCCAGCAGCCCGGGACAGGGTATTACAGATACGCAGTATTTT. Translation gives CASSPGQGITDTQYF.

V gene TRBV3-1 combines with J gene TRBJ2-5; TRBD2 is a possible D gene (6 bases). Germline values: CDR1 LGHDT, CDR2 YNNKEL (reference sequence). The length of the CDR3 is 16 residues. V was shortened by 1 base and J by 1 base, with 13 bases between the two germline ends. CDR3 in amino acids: CASSQVRGKVQETQYF. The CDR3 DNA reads TGTGCCAGCAGCCAAGTGCGCGGGAAGGTCCAAGAGACCCAGTACTTC.

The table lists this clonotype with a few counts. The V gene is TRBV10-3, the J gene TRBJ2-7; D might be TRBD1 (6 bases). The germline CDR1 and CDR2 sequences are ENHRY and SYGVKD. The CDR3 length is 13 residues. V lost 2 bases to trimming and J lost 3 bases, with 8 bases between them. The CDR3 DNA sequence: TGTGCCATCAGTGAGACAGGGAGCTACGAGCAGTACTTC. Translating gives CAISETGSYEQYF.

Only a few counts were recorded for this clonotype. CDR3 DNA: TGTGCCAGCAGCCAAGCCCGGACAGGTCGAGCTTTCTTT. Encoded protein: CASSQARTGRAFF. V and J are TRBV14 and TRBJ1-1; 7 nucleotides line up with TRBD1. This CDR3 contains 13 residues. CDR1 and CDR2 (germline): SGHDN, FVKESK. V trimming: 1 base; J trimming: 10 bases; junction bases outside the gene matches: 6.

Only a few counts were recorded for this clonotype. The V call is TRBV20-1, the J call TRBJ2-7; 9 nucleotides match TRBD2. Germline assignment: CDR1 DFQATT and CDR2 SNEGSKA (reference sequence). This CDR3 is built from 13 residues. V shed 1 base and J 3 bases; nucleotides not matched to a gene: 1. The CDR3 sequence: CSARVLAGYEQYF. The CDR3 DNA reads TGCAGTGCTAGAGTACTAGCGGGCTACGAGCAGTACTTC.

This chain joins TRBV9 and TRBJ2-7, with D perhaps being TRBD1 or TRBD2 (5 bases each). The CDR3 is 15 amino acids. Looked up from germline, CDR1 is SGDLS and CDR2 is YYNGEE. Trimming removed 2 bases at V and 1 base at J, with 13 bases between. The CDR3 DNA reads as TGTGCCAGCAGCGTCTCACAGGACTCATCCTACGAGCAGTACTTC. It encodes CASSVSQDSSYEQYF.